This TCR beta chain appears in the sequencing data of a study of cytomegalovirus exposure and HLA in healthy donors. With 60 Vbeta and 13 Jbeta primers, the PCR was carried out. This table comes from immunoSEQ multiplex PCR, and its TCRdb copy is limited to in-frame clones, with some not included. The table has some 140,000 clones, approximately 80% seen once. Turning to this clone: Its antigen is undetermined.

Study results and caveats: Per published reports, the classifier diagnosed cytomegalovirus status with high specificity and sensitivity. V- and J-gene trimming of TCR beta was linked (in a later analysis) to a missense DCLRE1C variant.

This CDR3 comprises 17 residues. The J segment lost 2 bases and the V segment lost 6 bases, leaving 8 bases of the junction unmatched. The germline V gene encodes CDR1 LNHDA and CDR2 SQIVND (reference sequence). The sequencing input was PBMCs. The chain carries TRBV19 and TRBJ1-5, with 12 bases matching TRBD1. The clonotype comes from a man aged 35 to 55 in good health and CMV-seronegative. As DNA, the CDR3 is TGTGCCAGTAGACCGGGACAGGGGGCCGGCCGCAATCAGCCCCAGCATTTT. It is translated as CASRPGQGAGRNQPQHF.